A single sample is the source of the 10 T cell receptor beta chains below, sequenced in a study of blood T cell repertoires in COVID-19. Here immunoSEQ multiplex PCR was the method, and the copy in TCRdb shows in-frame clones only, minus some. Of under 95,000 clones listed, roughly 89% are singletons. Sequenced sample: peripheral blood. Source of these receptors: a man aged 60-69 years with acute or convalescent COVID-19.

The chain couples TRBV5-1 to TRBJ2-7, with D possibly being TRBD1 (6 bases). Germline V gives CDR1 SGHRS, CDR2 YFSETQ. This CDR3 is built from 14 residues. The V end was cut by 4 bases, the J end by 3 bases, with 14 bases between. CDR3 coding DNA: TGCGCCAGCAGCCCTCCTGGACAGCTCTACGAGCAGTACTTC. It is translated as CASSPPGQLYEQYF.

A few counts support this clone. The chain links TRBV19 to TRBJ1-5, with TRBD1 identical over 8 bases. The germline V gene encodes CDR1 LNHDA and CDR2 SQIVND (reference sequence). The junction had 9 bases not matched to a gene; V was cut back by 8 bases and J by 6 bases. The CDR3 sequence is 14 residues long. The CDR3 protein is CASLQTGVSQPQHF. CDR3 DNA sequence: TGTGCCAGTTTGCAGACAGGGGTGAGTCAGCCCCAGCATTTT.

This clone was found once. The CDR3 coding sequence is TGTGCCAGCAGTTTTAGTAGCGGGGGTGTTCGGTTCTTC. Translation gives CASSFSSGGVRFF. The V and J genes are TRBV12-3 or TRBV12-4 and TRBJ2-1; 9 nucleotides align to TRBD2. The CDR3 loop spans 13 amino acids. The V segment lost 3 bases and the J segment 15 bases; nucleotides outside the gene matches: 9.

This chain links TRBV5-1 with TRBJ2-1, with D maybe TRBD2 (7 bases). V was cut by 5 bases and J by 4 bases, with 16 bases left in between. Germline loops: CDR1 SGHRS, CDR2 YFSETQ. The CDR3 sequence is 15 residues long. The CDR3 nucleotides read TGCGCCAGCAGAAAGCAAGGGGGGGCGTACAATGAGCAGTTCTTC. Translated: CASRKQGGAYNEQFF.

This rearrangement joins TRBV18 to TRBJ1-4, with D perhaps matching TRBD1 (6 bases). The CDR3 is 17 residues long. Germline V gene sequence: CDR1 KGHSH, CDR2 LQKENI. V was pared by 1 base and J by 7 bases, with 19 bases between. The CDR3 DNA reads as TGTGCCAGCTCACCACTTGTACTTGGGGGCGGAGGTGAAAAACTGTTTTTT. Protein sequence: CASSPLVLGGGGEKLFF.

The rearrangement uses TRBV19 and TRBJ2-2, with 16 bases fitting TRBD2. V lost 4 bases, J lost 4 bases, and 9 bases stayed unmatched. This CDR3 has 19 amino acids. Germline assignment: CDR1 LNHDA and CDR2 SQIVND (reference sequence). The CDR3 loop is CASSSILGLAGGPTGELFF. As DNA, the CDR3 is TGTGCCAGTAGTAGCATCCTGGGACTAGCGGGGGGGCCCACCGGGGAGCTGTTTTTT.

The rearrangement joins TRBV27 to TRBJ2-7; TRBD2 aligns across 13 bases. The CDR3 has 14 amino acids. V gave up 6 bases and J gave up 2 bases; unmatched junction bases: 1. The germline CDR1 and CDR2 sequences are MNHEY and SMNVEV (reference sequence). In DNA, the CDR3 is TGTGCCAGCAGCACTAGCGGGGGGGCCTACGAGCAGTACTTC. This sequence encodes CASSTSGGAYEQYF.

This clone was seen just once. J is TRBJ1-5 and V is TRBV19; 8 bases align to TRBD1. Germline CDR1 and CDR2: LNHDA and SQIVND (reference sequence). Trimming cost V 6 bases and J 0 bases; bases outside gene matches: 10. The CDR3 length is 17 residues. As DNA, the CDR3 is TGTGCCAGTAGCCGCTGGACAGGGACTTATAGCAATCAGCCCCAGCATTTT. Its translation: CASSRWTGTYSNQPQHF.

The J gene is TRBJ2-5, the V gene TRBV30; TRBD1 is a possible D gene (6 bases). The CDR3 totals 13 residues. The germline V gene has CDR1 GTSNPN and CDR2 SVGIG (reference sequence). V was trimmed by 3 bases and J by 4 bases, leaving 12 bases between them. CDR3 coding DNA: TGTGCCTGGAGGGGGACATTTGGAGAGACCCAGTACTTC. It specifies CAWRGTFGETQYF.

The rearrangement joins TRBV7-9 to TRBJ2-3, with TRBD2 matching 12 bases. With V trimmed by 4 bases and J by 5 bases, 7 bases remained unmatched. This CDR3 comprises 16 residues. CDR1 and CDR2 (germline): SEHNR, FQNEAQ (reference sequence). The CDR3 coding sequence is TGTGCCAGCAGCTCCGTCTCTAGCGGGGGGGAAGATACGCAGTATTTT. Its translation: CASSSVSSGGEDTQYF.